The sequence of this T cell receptor (beta chain) was determined in a study of blood T cell repertoires in COVID-19. Germline assignment: CDR1 SNHLY and CDR2 FYNNEI. With 4 bases removed from V and 1 base from J, the gap between germline ends came to 13 bases. The CDR3 sequence is 15 residues long. Assay used: immunoSEQ multiplex PCR; TCRdb lists only in-frame clones, some missing. Of about 130,000 clones listed, around 80% are singletons. Sequenced input: peripheral blood. This rearrangement joins TRBV2 to TRBJ2-5; a weak D match, TRBD1 (6 bases). This TCR came from a man aged 65 to 85 with acute or convalescent COVID-19. The CDR3 DNA follows: TGTGCCAGCAGTGCCGACAGGAGCGGCCAAGAGACCCAGTACTTC. It codes for CASSADRSGQETQYF.